What follows are 10 T cell receptor beta chains derived from one specimen sequenced in a study of T cells in Graves' hyperthyroidism and ophthalmopathy (dated by TCRdb to between 2018 and 2021). The library was generated by multiplex PCR. The sequencer listed for this sample is Illumina HiSeq 2000. Amplification of TCR beta CDR3 regions was carried out from RNA transcripts. The TCR CDR3 was subjected to a first round of RT-PCR using the HTBI primer set and the Qiagen OneStep RT-PCR kit. The raw public reads went through TCRdb reprocessing: fastp at Q25, MiXCR clone calling, in-frame beta chains kept. Every distinct CDR3 protein forms one entry, paired with its most common genes and DNA. The sample contains 500,000 to 600,000 distinct CDR3 sequences, over 15% of them found a single time. The ten largest clones represent more than 15% of the sample. Source material: blood. The receptor set was obtained from a young woman with Graves' hyperthyroidism.

This clonotype appeared many times. V usage is TRBV12-3 or TRBV12-4 and J usage is TRBJ1-5; D possibly corresponds to TRBD1 (6 bases). This CDR3 is 14 amino acids long. Trimming cost V 6 bases and J 1 base, with 10 bases left between them. CDR3 loop: CASSSTGSNQPQHF. Here the CDR3 DNA reads TGTGCCAGCAGCTCTACAGGGAGCAATCAGCCCCAGCATTTT.

This clonotype was observed many times. The chain links TRBV27 to TRBJ1-2; 10 bases map to TRBD1. Trimming cost V 3 bases and J 7 bases; bases outside gene matches: 14. CDR1 is MNHEY and CDR2 is SMNVEV in the germline V gene (reference sequence). The CDR3 is 17 amino acids. CDR3 in DNA: TGTGCCAGCAGTTTCCGCAACTCCGGGACAGGGGTTCGTGGCTACACCTTC. The encoded protein is CASSFRNSGTGVRGYTF.

This clonotype was recorded many times. The V gene is TRBV15, the J gene TRBJ1-2; 9 bases agree with TRBD1. V lost 6 bases to trimming and J lost 2 bases; unmatched junction nucleotides: 10. In germline, CDR1 is LNHNV, CDR2 YYDKDF (reference sequence). This CDR3 contains 16 residues. CDR3 nucleotides: TGTGCCACCAGTAAGAGACAGGGGGTAGCGAACTATGGCTACACCTTC. This sequence encodes CATSKRQGVANYGYTF.

This clonotype was seen ten or more times. The CDR3 bases are TGCGCCAGCAGCTTGGACCTAGCGGGTCCTTACGAGCAGTACTTC. Protein sequence: CASSLDLAGPYEQYF. J is TRBJ2-7 and V is TRBV5-1; 8 nucleotides line up with TRBD2. The J segment lost 4 bases and the V segment lost 0 bases, leaving 6 bases of the junction unmatched. Germline CDR1 SGHRS, CDR2 YFSETQ. The CDR3 runs to 15 residues.

This clonotype occurred a few times. The rearrangement uses TRBV11-2 and TRBJ2-3; 14 bases map to TRBD2. V trimming: 6 bases; J trimming: 5 bases; junction bases outside the gene matches: 4. The CDR3 contains 15 residues. CDR1 and CDR2 (germline): SGHAT, FQNNGV. The CDR3 DNA follows: TGTGCCAGCAGGGGGACTAGCGGGAGAATAGATACGCAGTATTTT. It specifies CASRGTSGRIDTQYF. The full variable domain, completed using reference TRBV11-2 and TRBJ2-3, is EAGVAQSPRYKIIEKRQSVAFWCNPISGHATLYWYQQILGQGPKLLIQFQNNGVVDDSQLPKDRFSAERLKGVDSTLKIQPAKLEDSAVYLCASRGTSGRIDTQYFGPGTRLTVL.

V usage is TRBV7-9 and J usage is TRBJ2-7, with 8 positions matching TRBD1. V dropped 0 bases and J dropped 1; count of bases not matched to a gene: 5. The germline CDR1 and CDR2 sequences are SEHNR and FQNEAQ (reference sequence). The CDR3 consists of 16 residues. The chain's CDR3 is CASSLAWDRLSYEQYF. The CDR3 nucleotides read TGTGCCAGCAGCTTAGCGTGGGACAGGCTATCCTACGAGCAGTACTTC.

This clonotype showed up many times. The genes are TRBV28 and TRBJ1-1; a weak D match, TRBD1 (5 bases). The CDR3 runs to 12 residues. V was trimmed by 7 bases and J by 10 bases, leaving 16 bases between them. Germline V CDR1 and CDR2: MDHEN, SYDVKM. The CDR3 DNA reads TGTGCCAGCAATCCACGGGGCTCCGTAGCTTTCTTT. Translation gives CASNPRGSVAFF.

This clonotype was seen more than once but under ten times. The chain links TRBV20-1 to TRBJ1-2; D gene ambiguous. V gave up 3 bases and J gave up 4 bases, with 6 bases separating them. This CDR3 contains 11 residues. The germline CDR1 and CDR2 sequences are DFQATT and SNEGSKA (reference sequence). CDR3: CSARTVYGYTF. CDR3 sequence (DNA): TGCAGTGCTAGGACGGTCTATGGCTACACCTTC.

The chain is built from TRBV9 and TRBJ2-3, with TRBD1 matching 8 bases. Germline-derived CDR1 and CDR2 are SGDLS and YYNGEE. The CDR3 length is 15 residues. Trimming cost V 0 bases and J 5 bases; bases outside gene matches: 5. CDR3 DNA sequence: TGTGCCAGCAGCGTAGGACAGGGGAGTCAAGATACGCAGTATTTT. This codes for CASSVGQGSQDTQYF.

In its sample, this clonotype was seen many times. The chain's CDR3 is CSAFTPTNEKLFF. DNA of the CDR3: TGCAGTGCTTTCACGCCAACTAATGAAAAACTGTTTTTT. This sequence joins TRBV20-1 and TRBJ1-4; D unclear. Deletions cut 5 bases from V and 0 bases from J, with 7 bases between. Germline CDR1 is DFQATT and CDR2 is SNEGSKA (reference sequence). The length of the CDR3 is 13 residues.